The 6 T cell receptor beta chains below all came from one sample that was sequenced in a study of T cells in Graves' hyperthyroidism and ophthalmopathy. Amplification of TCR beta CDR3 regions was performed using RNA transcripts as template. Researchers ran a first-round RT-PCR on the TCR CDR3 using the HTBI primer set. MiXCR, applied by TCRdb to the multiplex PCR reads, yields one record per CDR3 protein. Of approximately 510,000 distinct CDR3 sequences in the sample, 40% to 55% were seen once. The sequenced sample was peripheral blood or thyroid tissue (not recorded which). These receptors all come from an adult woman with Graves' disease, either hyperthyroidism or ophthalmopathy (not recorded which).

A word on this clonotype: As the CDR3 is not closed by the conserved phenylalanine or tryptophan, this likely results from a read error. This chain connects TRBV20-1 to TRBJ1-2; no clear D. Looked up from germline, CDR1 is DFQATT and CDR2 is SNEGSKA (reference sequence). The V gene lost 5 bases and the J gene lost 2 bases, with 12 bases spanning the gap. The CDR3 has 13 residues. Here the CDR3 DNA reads TGCAGTGCTGCACGCGGCACCAACTATGGCTACACCCTC. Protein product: CSAARGTNYGYTL.

The CDR3 bases are TGCAGTGCTAGCTTGACTAGCGGGAGGGACAATGAGCAGTTCTTC. Residues: CSASLTSGRDNEQFF. The J gene is TRBJ2-1, the V gene TRBV20-1; TRBD2 matches 14 bases. The J segment lost 5 bases and the V segment lost 3 bases, leaving 3 bases of the junction unmatched. There are 15 residues in the CDR3. In germline, CDR1 is DFQATT, CDR2 SNEGSKA (reference sequence).

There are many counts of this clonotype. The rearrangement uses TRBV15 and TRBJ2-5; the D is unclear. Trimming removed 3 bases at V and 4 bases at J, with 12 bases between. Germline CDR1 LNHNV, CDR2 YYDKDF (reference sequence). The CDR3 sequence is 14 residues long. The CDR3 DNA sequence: TGTGCCACCAGCAGCTCATGGGGTGGAGAGACCCAGTACTTC. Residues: CATSSSWGGETQYF.

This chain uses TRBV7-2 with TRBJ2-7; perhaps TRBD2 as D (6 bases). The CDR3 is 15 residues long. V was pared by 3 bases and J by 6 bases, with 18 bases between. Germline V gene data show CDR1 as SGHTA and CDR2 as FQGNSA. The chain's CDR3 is CASSFAGTARSEQYF. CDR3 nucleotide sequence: TGTGCCAGCAGCTTCGCGGGGACGGCACGGAGCGAGCAGTACTTC.

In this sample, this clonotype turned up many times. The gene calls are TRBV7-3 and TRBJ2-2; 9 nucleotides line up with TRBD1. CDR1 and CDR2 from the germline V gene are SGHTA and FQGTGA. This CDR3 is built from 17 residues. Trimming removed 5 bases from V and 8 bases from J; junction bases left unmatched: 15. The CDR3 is CASSAYSGTGRSGELFF. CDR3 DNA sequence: TGTGCCAGCAGCGCGTACTCCGGGACAGGGCGATCGGGGGAGCTGTTTTTT.

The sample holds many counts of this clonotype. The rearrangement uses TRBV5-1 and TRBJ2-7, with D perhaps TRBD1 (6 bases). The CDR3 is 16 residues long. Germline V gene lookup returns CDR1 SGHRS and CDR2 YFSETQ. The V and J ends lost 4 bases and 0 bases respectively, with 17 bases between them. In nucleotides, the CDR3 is TGCGCCAGCAGCCTGGGAGCCGGGACAAACTCCTACGAGCAGTACTTC. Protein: CASSLGAGTNSYEQYF.